This T cell receptor beta chain was observed in a study of OX40 agonist ivuxolimab in advanced cancers. Study summary: The dose of intravenous ivuxolimab that patients received every 2 weeks ranged from 0.01 to 10 mg/kg. At around 83% male, the cohort had a mean age of around 56 years, ranging from about 23 to 79. A history of anti-PD-1, anti-PD-L1 or anti-CTLA-4 therapy was acceptable, and about 37% had some.

This clone was counted many times. Some clones are missing from TCRdb's copy, which holds only in-frame ones; the method was immunoSEQ multiplex PCR. In the table there are 75,000 to 100,000 clones, less than 85% of which are singletons. Germline loops: CDR1 LNHDA, CDR2 SQIVND (reference sequence). The J segment lost 1 base and the V segment lost 4 bases, leaving 7 bases of the junction unmatched. The CDR3 covers 16 residues. The source of this sequence is an adult with an advanced solid tumor such as melanoma, head and neck, liver or kidney cancer. The sample in question was CD4+ or CD8+ T cells sorted from blood, obtained in a trial of the OX40 agonist ivuxolimab. This sequence joins TRBV19 and TRBJ1-1; TRBD1 matches 9 bases. CDR3 in DNA: TGTGCCAGTAGTAACCCGCCGGGACAGGGGAACACTGAAGCTTTCTTT. Encoded protein: CASSNPPGQGNTEAFF. Together with reference TRBV19 and TRBJ1-1, the CDR3 gives the full variable domain: DGGITQSPKYLFRKEGQNVTLSCEQNLNHDAMYWYRQDPGQGLRLIYYSQIVNDFQKGDIAEGYSVSREKKESFPLTVTSAQKNPTAFYLCASSNPPGQGNTEAFFGQGTRLTVV.